This entry describes one TCR beta chain. Its antigen target is currently unknown. Per-nucleotide qualities are absent, and no much larger clonotype sits a single base away. The immunoSEQ Assay, a bias-controlled multiplex PCR, was used to amplify TCRbeta CDR3 regions from genomic DNA. The study's own analysis went as follows. Nucleated cell counts per sample were estimated from amplification of reference gene primers within the assay. To quantify the absolute abundance of each unique TCRbeta CDR3 rearrangement, sequence reads were collapsed and filtered. For each sample, productive Simpson clonality was calculated by taking the square root of Simpson's diversity index across productive rearrangements. TCRdb mirrors the immuneACCESS table, restricted to in-frame sequences. Some clones are absent from its copies; in checked studies, under half trace to an unresolved V gene, and the reason for the others is unknown. V, J and clone size were drawn from that table, and D and trimming were deduced from the DNA. The sample profile shows 89,000 or so clones; roughly nine tenths of them were found once. The ten largest clones add up to around 2.9% of the sample.

The data stem from a study of blood T cell repertoires in COVID-19 (dated by TCRdb to about 2020). For context, the study as a whole: Samples from collaborators originated in the United States, Italy and Spain and spanned both the acute and convalescent phases of COVID-19. The prospective study material was composed of cDNA or gDNA derived from T cells, B-cell-depleted T cells, or PBMCs. Subjects who had been exposed to COVID-19, were actively infected with it, or had recovered from it provided the deeply sampled blood TCRbeta repertoires that made up the dataset. The repertoires were released in a freely available public database intended as a resource for research on the immune response to SARS-CoV-2. Samples were obtained from the ongoing ImmuneRACE study (first 160 participants) and from over a thousand subjects provided by 6 global collaborators. A de-identified subject ID, COVID-19 status, age in years and sex were almost always included in the sample metadata. HLA class I and class II types, where available, came from metadata supplied by the sample provider rather than from assay-based typing.

Beyond this particular receptor, the publication reports: How much clinical and demographic metadata was included differed by source and by participant, and the metadata was provided uncurated.

At one collaborating source in Seattle, patients were enrolled during active infection and were followed longitudinally through the course of disease. The collaborating institutions used their own protocols to collect whole blood in K2EDTA tubes. For TCRbeta analysis, collaborators shipped samples as frozen whole blood, isolated PBMCs, or DNA extracted from either of those sample types. CDR1 and CDR2 were assigned from the germline V gene as MDHEN and SYDVKM. V and J are trimmed by 7 bases and 5 bases, and the gene matches miss 13 bases of the junction. The CDR3 runs 15 residues from the cysteine to the phenylalanine. Only the CDR3 part of the read is kept: 45 bases, read in frame from the first base.

This clonotype was obtained from a man between 45 and 60 years old with COVID-19, enrolled during active disease. Sequences were obtained from peripheral blood. The chain is assembled from TRBV28 and TRBJ2-7, with 8 bases in between that match TRBD2. The nucleotides read TGTGCCAGCACCCCTAGCGGGTCCTCCTACCACGAGCAGTACTTC. Translated, it gives CASTPSGSSYHEQYF.